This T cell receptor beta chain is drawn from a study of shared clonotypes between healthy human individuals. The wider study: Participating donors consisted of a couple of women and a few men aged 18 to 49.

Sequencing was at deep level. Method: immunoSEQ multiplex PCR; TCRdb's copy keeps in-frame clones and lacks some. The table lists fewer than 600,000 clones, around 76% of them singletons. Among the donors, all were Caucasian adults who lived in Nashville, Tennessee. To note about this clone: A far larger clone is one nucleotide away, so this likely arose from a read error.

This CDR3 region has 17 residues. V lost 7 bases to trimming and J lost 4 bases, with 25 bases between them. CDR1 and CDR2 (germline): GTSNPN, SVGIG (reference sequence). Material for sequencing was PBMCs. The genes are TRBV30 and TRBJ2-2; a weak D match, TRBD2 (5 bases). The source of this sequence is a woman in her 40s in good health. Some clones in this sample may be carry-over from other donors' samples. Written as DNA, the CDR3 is TGTGCCTCAAACCCGACTAACGGGATGGTTCGCACCGGGGAGCTGTTTTTT. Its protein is CASNPTNGMVRTGELFF.